This is a list of T cell receptor beta chains from one sample in a study of T cell repertoires in cytomegalovirus infection. The antigens these receptors bind are not known. Each CDR3 protein gets one entry after TCRdb re-called the reads with MiXCR. This sample has some 560,000 distinct CDR3 sequences, with almost 40% found just once. Sample: cultured PBMCs, taken from culture after CMV antigen stimulation. Receptors were obtained from a human donor in good health (CMV status not recorded). Some clones in this sample may be carry-over from other donors' samples. Each CDR3 is given with its conserved first and last residue. Each record gives: J gene, clone size, V gene, D gene, CDR3 DNA, CDR3 protein. A D gene is named only where the DNA matches it firmly. Expanded clones are given a class, and other clones once, few, many or no size at all.

>TRBJ2-1|many|TRBV27|.
TGTGCCAGCCAATCTCTGGACAGCTACAATGAGCAGTTCTTC
CASQSLDSYNEQFF
>TRBJ2-2|.|TRBV7-2|TRBD2
TGTGCCAGCAGCTTCAGGCCTCGTAGCGGGGGGGCTCACGGGGAGCTGTTTTTT
CASSFRPRSGGAHGELFF
>TRBJ2-6|few|TRBV4-3|.
TGCGCCAGCAGCCAAGGGAGGAATTCTGGGGCCAACGTCCTGACTTTC
CASSQGRNSGANVLTF
>TRBJ2-7|.|TRBV6-2/TRBV6-3|.
TGTGCCAGCCGAGGACAGCCCACGGTCGAGCAGTACTTC
CASRGQPTVEQYF
>TRBJ1-5|.|TRBV4-2|.
TGTGCCAGCAGCCAAGATGGAGTAGCGGATCAGCCCCAGCATTTT
CASSQDGVADQPQHF
>TRBJ1-6|few|TRBV11-2|TRBD1
TGTGCCAGCAGGCCGACAGGGGCACGTAATTCACCCCTCCACTTT
CASRPTGARNSPLHF
>TRBJ1-4|few|TRBV6-6|.
TGTGCCAGCAGACTACACAGGGACGGAGAAAAACTGTTTTTT
CASRLHRDGEKLFF
>TRBJ2-3|few|TRBV7-2|.
TGTGCCAGCAGCTTGAACAGCGCTAGCACAGATACGCAGTATTTT
CASSLNSASTDTQYF
>TRBJ2-3|.|TRBV2|.
TGTGCCAGCAGAGAGTACAGGGCGGAAGGCACAGATACGCAGTATTTT
CASREYRAEGTDTQYF
>TRBJ2-1|few|TRBV7-2|.
TGTGCCAGCAGCTTAAGAGTCGGGGGTGAGCAGTTCTTC
CASSLRVGGEQFF
>TRBJ2-3|.|TRBV7-4|TRBD2
TGTGCCAGCAGCCTAGCGGGGGGGCGAAGAATGGATACGCAGTATTTT
CASSLAGGRRMDTQYF
>TRBJ2-1|.|TRBV12-3/TRBV12-4|.
TGTGCCAGCAGTCCCATTGGGACGGTGGACAATGAGCAGTTCTTC
CASSPIGTVDNEQFF
>TRBJ2-3|.|TRBV2|.
TGTGCCAGCACGGGCGGCGGGGGCCCGTATTTT
CASTGGGGPYF
>TRBJ2-5|few|TRBV4-3|.
TGCGCCAGCAGCCCCCGTCCCCTCTCGGAGACCCAGTACTTC
CASSPRPLSETQYF
>TRBJ2-2|once|TRBV5-5|TRBD2
TGTGCCAGCAGACCCGATAGCGGGGGGAACACCGGGGAGCTGTTTTTT
CASRPDSGGNTGELFF
>TRBJ2-6|.|TRBV5-1|.
TGCGCCAGCAGCCAATTAGCTGGGGCCAACGTCCTGACTTTC
CASSQLAGANVLTF
>TRBJ1-1|.|TRBV7-8|.
TGTGCCAGCAGCTTAGGACCGGGACGCCGCGGGGTGGGGGGCGCTTTCTTT
CASSLGPGRRGVGGAFF
>TRBJ2-1|few|TRBV6-1|.
TGTGCCACCCGGCCTTGGGGCCTCTACAATGAGCAGTTCTTC
CATRPWGLYNEQFF
>TRBJ2-7|.|TRBV28|.
TGTGCCAGCAGTCTCCGGACAGTGGCCCCCTACGAGCAGTACTTC
CASSLRTVAPYEQYF
>TRBJ2-2|once|TRBV7-6|TRBD1
TGTGCCAGCAGCCAGGGGGTTTCCCCCGGCCGGGAGCTGTTTTTT
CASSQGVSPGRELFF
>TRBJ2-1|few|TRBV7-8|TRBD2
TGTGCCAGCAGCTCCCCCGGGGGGGGACTGGTTGACAATGAGCAGTTCTTC
CASSSPGGGLVDNEQFF
>TRBJ1-6|few|TRBV6-5|.
TGTGCCAGCAGTCCCATCGCCGGCCAAAGGAATTCACCCCTCCACTTT
CASSPIAGQRNSPLHF
>TRBJ2-5|.|TRBV12-3/TRBV12-4|.
TGTGCCAGCAGTTTACCGAACAGACAAGAGACCCAGTACTTC
CASSLPNRQETQYF
>TRBJ2-7|.|TRBV9|.
TGTGCCAGCAGCCCTGTCGGGACTCCGCCGGGGGAGCAGTACTTC
CASSPVGTPPGEQYF
>TRBJ2-3|.|TRBV7-4|.
TGTGCCAGCAACCGACCACTGAGGGGCGCAGATACGCAGTATTTT
CASNRPLRGADTQYF
>TRBJ2-3|few|TRBV4-1|.
TGCGCCAGCAGCCAAGGCCGGGCCAGGCGACAAGTAGATACGCAGTATTTT
CASSQGRARRQVDTQYF
>TRBJ2-2|few|TRBV7-6|.
TGTGCCAGCAGCCGTAATGCCCAGCCCGGGGAGCTGTTTTTT
CASSRNAQPGELFF
>TRBJ2-1|.|TRBV20-1|.
TGCAGTGCTAGAGATTGGTTATCCAGACACTACAATGAGCAGTTCTTC
CSARDWLSRHYNEQFF
>TRBJ2-2|.|TRBV7-6|TRBD2
TGTGCCAGCAGCCAAATAGCGGGAGGAGCCGGGGAGCTGTTTTTT
CASSQIAGGAGELFF
>TRBJ2-5|many|TRBV7-2|.
TGTGCCAGCAGCTTCACAGGGAGAGAGACCCAGTACTTC
CASSFTGRETQYF
>TRBJ1-2|.|TRBV12-3/TRBV12-4|TRBD1
TGTGCCAGCAGCCGGATGTCTTGGCAGGGGGCTTATAGGAATGGCTACACCTTC
CASSRMSWQGAYRNGYTF
>TRBJ2-5|many|TRBV7-2|TRBD1
TGTGCCAGCAGTCCCCGGACAGGGCAAGAGACCCAGTACTTC
CASSPRTGQETQYF
>TRBJ2-7|few|TRBV4-1|.
TGCGCCAGCAGCCAAGAATATGGGCTACGGGACGAGCAGTACTTC
CASSQEYGLRDEQYF
>TRBJ2-3|.|TRBV29-1|.
TGCAGCGTTCTAGAGGGGACAGATACGCAGTATTTT
CSVLEGTDTQYF
>TRBJ2-2|few|TRBV7-2|.
TGTGCCAGCAGCCCCCTGACCTTAAACACCGGGGAGCTGTTTTTT
CASSPLTLNTGELFF
>TRBJ2-3|.|TRBV7-2|.
TGTGCCAGCAGCTTAGGGGGGGCCGGGGCAGATACGCAGTATTTT
CASSLGGAGADTQYF
>TRBJ1-6|.|TRBV7-9|.
TGTGCCAGCAGCTTAGTGGCCACCAATTCACCCCTCCACTTT
CASSLVATNSPLHF
>TRBJ2-4|.|TRBV7-9|TRBD1
TGTGCCAGCAGCCCGGACAGGGGGCGAAACATTCAGTACTTC
CASSPDRGRNIQYF
>TRBJ2-7|.|TRBV11-2|.
TGTGCCAGCAGCTTTGCCGGGACCCATGCTGGCGAGCAGTACTTC
CASSFAGTHAGEQYF